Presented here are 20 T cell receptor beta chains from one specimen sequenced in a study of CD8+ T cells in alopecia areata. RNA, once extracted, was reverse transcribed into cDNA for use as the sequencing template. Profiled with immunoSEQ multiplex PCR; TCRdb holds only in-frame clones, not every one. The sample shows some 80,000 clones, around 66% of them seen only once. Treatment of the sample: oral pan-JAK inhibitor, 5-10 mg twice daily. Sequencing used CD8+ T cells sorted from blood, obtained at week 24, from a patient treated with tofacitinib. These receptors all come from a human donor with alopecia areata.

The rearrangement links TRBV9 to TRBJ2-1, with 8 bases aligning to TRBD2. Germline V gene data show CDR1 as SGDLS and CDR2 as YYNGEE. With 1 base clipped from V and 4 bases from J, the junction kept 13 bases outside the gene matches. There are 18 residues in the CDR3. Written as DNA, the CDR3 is TGTGCCAGCAGCGTAAATTCTGCGGGAGGAACTGAGTACAATGAGCAGTTCTTC. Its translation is CASSVNSAGGTEYNEQFF.

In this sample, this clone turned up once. For the CDR3, the DNA is TGTGCCAGCATCCCTCCGCTAGCGGACACCGGGGAGCTGTTTTTT. Translated, it gives CASIPPLADTGELFF. V and J are TRBV7-9 and TRBJ2-2, with 7 nucleotides matching TRBD2. Trimming removed 7 bases from V and 3 bases from J; junction bases left unmatched: 8. Germline assignment: CDR1 SEHNR and CDR2 FQNEAQ (reference sequence). The length of the CDR3 is 15 residues.

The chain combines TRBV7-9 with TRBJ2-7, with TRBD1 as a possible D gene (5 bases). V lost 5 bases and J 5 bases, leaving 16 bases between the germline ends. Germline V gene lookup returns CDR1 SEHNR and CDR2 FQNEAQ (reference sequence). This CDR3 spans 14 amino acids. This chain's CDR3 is CASSPPLQGDEQYF. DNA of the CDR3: TGTGCCAGCAGCCCCCCCCTGCAGGGCGACGAGCAGTACTTC. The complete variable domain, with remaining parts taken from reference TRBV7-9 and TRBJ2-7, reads DTGVSQNPRHKITKRGQNVTFRCDPISEHNRLYWYRQTLGQGPEFLTYFQNEAQLEKSRLLSDRFSAERPKGSFSTLEIQRTEQGDSAMYLCASSPPLQGDEQYFGPGTRLTVT.

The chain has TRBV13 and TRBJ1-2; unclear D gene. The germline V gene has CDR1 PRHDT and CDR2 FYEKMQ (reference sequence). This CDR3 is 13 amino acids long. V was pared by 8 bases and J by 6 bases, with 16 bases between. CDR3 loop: CASSAGAVNGYTF. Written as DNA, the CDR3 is TGTGCCAGCTCGGCCGGAGCCGTTAATGGCTACACCTTC.

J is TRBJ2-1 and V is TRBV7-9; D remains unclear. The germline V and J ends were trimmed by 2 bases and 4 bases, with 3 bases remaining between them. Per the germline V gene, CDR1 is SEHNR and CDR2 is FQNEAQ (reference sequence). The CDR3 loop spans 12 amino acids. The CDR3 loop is CASSLPYNEQFF. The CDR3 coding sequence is TGTGCCAGCAGCTTACCTTACAATGAGCAGTTCTTC.

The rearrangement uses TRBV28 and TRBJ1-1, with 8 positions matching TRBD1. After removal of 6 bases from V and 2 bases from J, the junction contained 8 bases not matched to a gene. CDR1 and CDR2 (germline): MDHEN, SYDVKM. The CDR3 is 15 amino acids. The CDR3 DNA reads TGTGCCAGCAGCTTTCTGGGACAGGTTAACACTGAAGCTTTCTTT. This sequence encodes CASSFLGQVNTEAFF.

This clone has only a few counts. CDR3 sequence: CASSASGTTTNEKLFF. CDR3 sequence (DNA): TGTGCCAGCAGCGCCTCCGGGACAACAACTAATGAAAAACTGTTTTTT. The V and J genes are TRBV9 and TRBJ1-4; D possibly corresponds to TRBD1 (6 bases). With 3 bases removed from V and 0 bases from J, the gap between germline ends came to 12 bases. This CDR3 comprises 16 residues. Germline V gene sequence: CDR1 SGDLS, CDR2 YYNGEE. The full variable domain, completed using reference TRBV9 and TRBJ1-4, is DSGVTQTPKHLITATGQRVTLRCSPRSGDLSVYWYQQSLDQGLQFLIQYYNGEERAKGNILERFSAQQFPDLHSELNLSSLELGDSALYFCASSASGTTTNEKLFFGSGTQLSVL.

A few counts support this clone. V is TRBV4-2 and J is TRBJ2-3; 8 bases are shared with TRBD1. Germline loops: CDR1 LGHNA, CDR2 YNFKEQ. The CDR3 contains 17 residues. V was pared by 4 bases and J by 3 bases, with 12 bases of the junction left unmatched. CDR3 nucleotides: TGTGCCAGCAGCCTCGGACAGGGTGAAATCGGGACAGATACGCAGTATTTT. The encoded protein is CASSLGQGEIGTDTQYF.

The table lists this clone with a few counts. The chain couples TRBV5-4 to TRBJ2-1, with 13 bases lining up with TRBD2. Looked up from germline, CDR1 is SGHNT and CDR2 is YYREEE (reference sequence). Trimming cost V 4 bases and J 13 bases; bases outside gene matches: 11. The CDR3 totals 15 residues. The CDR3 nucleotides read TGTGCCAGCAGCGGGACTAGCGGGAAGGTTAAGGGACAGTTCTTC. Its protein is CASSGTSGKVKGQFF.

CDR3 sequence: CSSWTGETEAFF. In DNA, the CDR3 is TGCAGCTCGTGGACAGGGGAGACTGAAGCTTTCTTT. The genes are TRBV29-1 and TRBJ1-1; 9 positions agree with TRBD1. V dropped 8 bases and J dropped 5; count of bases not matched to a gene: 6. The CDR3 covers 12 residues. Germline assignment: CDR1 SQVTM and CDR2 ANQGSEA.

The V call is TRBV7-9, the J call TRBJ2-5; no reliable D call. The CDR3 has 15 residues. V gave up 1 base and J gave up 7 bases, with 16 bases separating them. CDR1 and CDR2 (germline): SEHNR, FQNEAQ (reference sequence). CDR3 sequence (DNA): TGTGCCAGCAGCTTAGTCGGCCCGTCCGGGTGGACCCAGTACTTC. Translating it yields CASSLVGPSGWTQYF.

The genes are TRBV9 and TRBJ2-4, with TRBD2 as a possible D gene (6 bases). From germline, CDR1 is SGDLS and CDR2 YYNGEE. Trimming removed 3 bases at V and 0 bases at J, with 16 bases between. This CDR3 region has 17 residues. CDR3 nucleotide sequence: TGTGCCAGCAGCGCCATACTAGCTAAGCGAGCCAAAAACATTCAGTACTTC. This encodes CASSAILAKRAKNIQYF. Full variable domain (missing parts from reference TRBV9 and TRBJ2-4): DSGVTQTPKHLITATGQRVTLRCSPRSGDLSVYWYQQSLDQGLQFLIQYYNGEERAKGNILERFSAQQFPDLHSELNLSSLELGDSALYFCASSAILAKRAKNIQYFGAGTRLSVL.

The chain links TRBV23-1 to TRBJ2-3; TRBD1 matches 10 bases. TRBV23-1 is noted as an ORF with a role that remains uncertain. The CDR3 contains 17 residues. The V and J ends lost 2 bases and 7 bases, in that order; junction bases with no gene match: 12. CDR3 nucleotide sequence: TGCGCCAGCAGTCAACGTCCCGGGACAGGGGACCGGAATACGCAGTATTTT. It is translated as CASSQRPGTGDRNTQYF.

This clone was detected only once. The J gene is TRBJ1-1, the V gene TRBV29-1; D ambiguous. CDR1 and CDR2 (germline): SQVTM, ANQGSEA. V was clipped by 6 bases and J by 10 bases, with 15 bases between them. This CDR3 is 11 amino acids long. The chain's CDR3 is CSVAAADGAFF. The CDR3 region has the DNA TGCAGCGTGGCCGCGGCAGACGGAGCTTTCTTT. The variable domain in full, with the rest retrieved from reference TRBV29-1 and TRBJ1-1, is SAVISQKPSRDICQRGTSLTIQCQVDSQVTMMFWYRQQPGQSLTLIATANQGSEATYESGFVIDKFPISRPNLTFSTLTVSNMSPEDSSIYLCSVAAADGAFFGQGTRLTVV.

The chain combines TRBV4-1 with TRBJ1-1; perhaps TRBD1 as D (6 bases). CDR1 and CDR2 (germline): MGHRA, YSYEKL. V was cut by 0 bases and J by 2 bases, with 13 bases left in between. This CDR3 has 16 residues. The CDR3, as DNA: TGCGCCAGCAGCCAAGATTCAGGGGTGGGAAACACTGAAGCTTTCTTT. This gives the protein CASSQDSGVGNTEAFF.

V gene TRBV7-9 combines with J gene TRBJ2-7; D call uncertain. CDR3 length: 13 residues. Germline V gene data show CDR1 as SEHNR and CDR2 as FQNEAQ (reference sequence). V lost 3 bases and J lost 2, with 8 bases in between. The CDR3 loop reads CASSFPTTYEQYF. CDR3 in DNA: TGTGCCAGCAGCTTTCCCACCACCTACGAGCAGTACTTC.

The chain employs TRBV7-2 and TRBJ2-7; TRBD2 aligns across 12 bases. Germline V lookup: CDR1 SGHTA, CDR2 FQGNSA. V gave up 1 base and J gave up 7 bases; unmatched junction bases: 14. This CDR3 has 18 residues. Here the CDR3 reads CASSLVSPGLAGEGEQYF. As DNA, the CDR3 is TGTGCCAGCAGCTTAGTATCCCCGGGACTAGCGGGCGAGGGGGAGCAGTACTTC.

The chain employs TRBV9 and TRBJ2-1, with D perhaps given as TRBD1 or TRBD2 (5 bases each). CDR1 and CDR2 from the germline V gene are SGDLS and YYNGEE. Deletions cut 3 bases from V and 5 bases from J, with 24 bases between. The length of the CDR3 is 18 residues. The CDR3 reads CASSAERVRGTLNNEQFF. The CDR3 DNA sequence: TGTGCCAGCAGCGCAGAGCGCGTGAGGGGAACCTTGAACAATGAGCAGTTCTTC.

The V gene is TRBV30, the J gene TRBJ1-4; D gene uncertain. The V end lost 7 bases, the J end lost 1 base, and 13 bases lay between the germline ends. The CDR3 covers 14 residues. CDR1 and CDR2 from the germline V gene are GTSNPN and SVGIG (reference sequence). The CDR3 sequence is CALRRRRTNEKLFF. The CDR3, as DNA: TGTGCCTTACGGCGGCGGCGAACTAATGAAAAACTGTTTTTT.

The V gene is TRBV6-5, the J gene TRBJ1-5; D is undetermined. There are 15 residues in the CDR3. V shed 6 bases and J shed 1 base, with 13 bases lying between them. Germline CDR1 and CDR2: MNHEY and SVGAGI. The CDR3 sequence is CASSEAPGSNQPQHF. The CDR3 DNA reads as TGTGCCAGCAGCGAGGCCCCGGGGAGCAATCAGCCCCAGCATTTT.